This TCR beta chain stems from a study of T cells in Graves' hyperthyroidism and ophthalmopathy. Study details: Peripheral blood was drawn at first diagnosis, prior to all treatment. General observations from the study: Blood held most thyroid clonotypes expanded above 0.001 frequency. Ophthalmopathy and stable hyperthyroidism were separated by a 13 V-J model.

From RNA transcripts, TCR beta CDR3 regions were amplified. The primer set for the first-round RT-PCR of the TCR CDR3 was HTBI. TCRdb independently ran MiXCR on the multiplex PCR reads; one entry per CDR3 protein. The sample lists around 700,000 distinct CDR3 sequences, about 19% occurring once. Concerning this clonotype: Its antigen is unidentified.

This CDR3 is 15 amino acids long. CDR1 is SGHTA, CDR2 FQGTGA, per germline. Trimming took off 6 bases at V and 1 base at J, with 15 bases between the two ends. This chain connects TRBV7-3 to TRBJ2-5; D assignment may be TRBD1 or TRBD2 (5 bases each). This receptor was identified in a woman between 50 and 59 years old with Graves' hyperthyroidism that later progressed to Graves' ophthalmopathy. Sequenced material: blood. The CDR3 sequence: CASSWPPGGQETQYF. CDR3 DNA: TGTGCCAGCAGTTGGCCCCCTGGGGGCCAAGAGACCCAGTACTTC.